Each of the 3 T cell receptor beta chains below was sequenced from the same sample in a study of spatial heterogeneity in lung cancer. Time point indicated: blood at routine non-recurrence follow-up after resection. Each CDR3 protein gets one entry after TCRdb re-called the 5' RACE reads with MiXCR. The sample contains about 16,000 distinct CDR3 sequences, roughly 6.3% of which appear only once. The input for sequencing was PBMCs, taken at follow-up. The source of these receptors is a male donor with early-stage non-small cell lung cancer.

Judged by abundance, this clonotype is medium-sized. The chain links TRBV18 to TRBJ1-1; D not resolved. The CDR3 has 15 amino acids. Germline V CDR1 and CDR2: KGHSH, LQKENI. V shed 3 bases and J shed 4 bases, with 15 bases lying between them. CDR3 residues: CASSPVSAGGTEAFF. CDR3 bases: TGTGCCAGCTCACCCGTTAGCGCGGGTGGCACTGAAGCTTTCTTT. The full variable domain, rest sourced from reference TRBV18 and TRBJ1-1, is NAGVMQNPRHLVRRRGQEARLRCSPMKGHSHVYWYRQLPEEGLKFMVYLQKENIIDESGMPKERFSAEFPKEGPSILRIQQVVRGDSAAYFCASSPVSAGGTEAFFGQGTRLTVV.

This clonotype occurred many times. This chain links TRBV11-2 with TRBJ2-1; D remains unclear. V was pared by 5 bases and J by 0 bases, with 11 bases between. Germline assignment: CDR1 SGHAT and CDR2 FQNNGV. This CDR3 is 15 amino acids long. The CDR3 DNA is TGTGCCAGCAGCCCACGCGGTTTCTCCTACAATGAGCAGTTCTTC. Amino acid sequence: CASSPRGFSYNEQFF.

V usage is TRBV9 and J usage is TRBJ2-2, with 8 bases lining up with TRBD2. The CDR3 is 16 residues long. Germline V gene lookup returns CDR1 SGDLS and CDR2 YYNGEE. With V trimmed by 0 bases and J by 4 bases, 5 bases remained unmatched. CDR3 sequence reads: CASSVAGGPLTGELFF. Here the CDR3 DNA reads TGTGCCAGCAGCGTAGCGGGAGGGCCACTCACCGGGGAGCTGTTTTTT.